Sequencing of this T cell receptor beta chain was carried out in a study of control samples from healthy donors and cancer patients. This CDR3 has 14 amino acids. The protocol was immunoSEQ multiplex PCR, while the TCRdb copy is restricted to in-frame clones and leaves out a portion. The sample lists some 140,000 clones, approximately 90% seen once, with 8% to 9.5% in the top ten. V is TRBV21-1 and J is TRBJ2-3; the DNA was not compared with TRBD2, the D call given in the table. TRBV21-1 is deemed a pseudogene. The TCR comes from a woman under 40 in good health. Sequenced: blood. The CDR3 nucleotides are TGTGCTGGCCTGGGGGGGAAAGCCCCAGATACGCAGTATTTT. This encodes CAGLGGKAPDTQYF.